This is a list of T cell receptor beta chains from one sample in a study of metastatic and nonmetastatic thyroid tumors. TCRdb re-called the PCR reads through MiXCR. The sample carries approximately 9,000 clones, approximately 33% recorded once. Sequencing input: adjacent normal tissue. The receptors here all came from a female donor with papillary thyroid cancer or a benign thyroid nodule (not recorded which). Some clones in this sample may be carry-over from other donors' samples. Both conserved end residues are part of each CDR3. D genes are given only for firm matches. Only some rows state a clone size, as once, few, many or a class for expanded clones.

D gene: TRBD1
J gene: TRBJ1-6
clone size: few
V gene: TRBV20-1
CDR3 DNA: TGCAGTGTTGACAGGGTAGCTAATTCACCCCTCCACTTT
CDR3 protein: CSVDRVANSPLHF

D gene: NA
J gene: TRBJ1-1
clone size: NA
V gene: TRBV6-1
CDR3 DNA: TGTGCCAGCAGTGAAGGTGAAGCTTTCTTT
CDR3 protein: CASSEGEAFF

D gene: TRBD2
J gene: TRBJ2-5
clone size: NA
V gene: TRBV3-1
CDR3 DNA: TGTGCCAGCAGCCCCGGGACTAGGTCGGGGTTGGAGACCCAGTACTTC
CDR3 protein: CASSPGTRSGLETQYF

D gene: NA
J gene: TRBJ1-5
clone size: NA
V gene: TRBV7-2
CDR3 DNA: TGTGCCAGCAGCCAAGATCCCAGCAATCAGCCCCAGCATTTT
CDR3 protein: CASSQDPSNQPQHF

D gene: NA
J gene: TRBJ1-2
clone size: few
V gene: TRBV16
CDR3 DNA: TGTGCCAGCAGCCAAAGGCCAGAATCTAACTATGGATACACCTTC
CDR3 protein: CASSQRPESNYGYTF

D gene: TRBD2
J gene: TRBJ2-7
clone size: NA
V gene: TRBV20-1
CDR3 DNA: TGCAGTTCTAGCGGTCCGTACGAGCAGTACTTC
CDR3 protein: CSSSGPYEQYF

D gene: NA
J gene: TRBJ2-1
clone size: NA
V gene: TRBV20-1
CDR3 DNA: TGCAGTGCTAGGGACTCCATAGGGAATGAGCAGTTCTTC
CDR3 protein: CSARDSIGNEQFF

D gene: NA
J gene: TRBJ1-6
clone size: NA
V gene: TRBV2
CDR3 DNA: TGTGCCAGCAGGGGAGATGGTTCACCCCTCCACTTT
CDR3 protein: CASRGDGSPLHF

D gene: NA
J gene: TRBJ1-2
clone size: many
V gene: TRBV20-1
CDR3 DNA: TGCAGTGCTAGTGTGGATCCACCTAACTATGGCTACACCTTC
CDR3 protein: CSASVDPPNYGYTF

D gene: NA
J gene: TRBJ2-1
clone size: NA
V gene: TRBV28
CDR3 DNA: TGTGCCAGCAGTTTGGGATTCGGGCAGCAGTTCTTC
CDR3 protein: CASSLGFGQQFF

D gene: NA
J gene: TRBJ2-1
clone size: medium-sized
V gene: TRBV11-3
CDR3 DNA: TGTGCCAGCAGCTTAGATCCCCATGAGCAGTTCTTC
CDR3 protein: CASSLDPHEQFF

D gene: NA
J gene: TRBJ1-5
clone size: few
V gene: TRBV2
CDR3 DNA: TGTGCCAGCAGTGTTTCGGCAATGAGCAATCATCCCCAGCATTTT
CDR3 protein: CASSVSAMSNHPQHF

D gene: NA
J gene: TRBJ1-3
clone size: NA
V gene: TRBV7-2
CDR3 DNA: TGTGCCAGCAGCCCGAACACCGGCCGGGGAAACACCATATATTTT
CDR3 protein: CASSPNTGRGNTIYF

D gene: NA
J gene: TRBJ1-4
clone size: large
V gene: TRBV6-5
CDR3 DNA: TGTGCCAGCAGTTATCGACCAACTAATGAAAAACTGTTTTTT
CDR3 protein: CASSYRPTNEKLFF

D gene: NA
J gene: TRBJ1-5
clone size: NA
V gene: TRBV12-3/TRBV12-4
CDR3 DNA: TGTGCCAGCACATATAGCAATCAGCCCCAGCATTTT
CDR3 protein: CASTYSNQPQHF

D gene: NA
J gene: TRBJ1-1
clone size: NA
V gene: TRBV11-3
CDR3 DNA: TGTGCCAGCAGCTTACGCCGGCAGCTGAACACTGAAGCTTTCTTT
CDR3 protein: CASSLRRQLNTEAFF

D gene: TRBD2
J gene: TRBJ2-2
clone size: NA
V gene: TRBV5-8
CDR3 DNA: TGTGCCAGCAGGACTAGCGGGGTCACCGGGGAGCTGTTTTTT
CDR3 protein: CASRTSGVTGELFF

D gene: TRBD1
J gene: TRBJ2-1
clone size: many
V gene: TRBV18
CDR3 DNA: TGTGCCAGCTCACTGCAACTTTCGATGACAGGGGTATACAATGAGCAGTTCTTC
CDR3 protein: CASSLQLSMTGVYNEQFF

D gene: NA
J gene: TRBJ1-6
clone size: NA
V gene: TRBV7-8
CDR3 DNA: TGTGCCAGCAGCCGACATGGACAGCCCGGCGGTAATTCACCCCTCCACTTT
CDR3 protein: CASSRHGQPGGNSPLHF

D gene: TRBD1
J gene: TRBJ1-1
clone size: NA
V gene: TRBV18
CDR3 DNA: TGTGCCAGCTCAATGACAGGGCTGTTCACTGAAGCTTTCTTT
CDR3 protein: CASSMTGLFTEAFF

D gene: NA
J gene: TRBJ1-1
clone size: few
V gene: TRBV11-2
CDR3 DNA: TGTGCCAGCAGCTTAGGGGACTTAACCGCCATGAACACTGAAGCTTTCTTT
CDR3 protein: CASSLGDLTAMNTEAFF

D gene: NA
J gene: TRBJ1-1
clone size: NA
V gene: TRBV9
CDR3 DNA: TGTGCCAGCAGCGTAGGATTAGTTGGGACTGAAGCTTTCTTT
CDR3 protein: CASSVGLVGTEAFF

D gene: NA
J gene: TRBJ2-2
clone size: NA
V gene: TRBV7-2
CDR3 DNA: TGTGCCAGCAGCTTAGACGGGGTTAGCGGGGAGCTGTTTTTT
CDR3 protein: CASSLDGVSGELFF

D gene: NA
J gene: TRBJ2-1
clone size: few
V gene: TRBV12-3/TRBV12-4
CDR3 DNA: TGTGCCAGTAGTCTGATTAGCGCGAGGGGCAATGAGCAGTTCTTC
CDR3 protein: CASSLISARGNEQFF

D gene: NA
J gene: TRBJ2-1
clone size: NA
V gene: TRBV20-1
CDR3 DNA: TGCAGTGCTAGGATAATCGGGGGAAATGAGCAGTTCTTC
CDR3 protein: CSARIIGGNEQFF

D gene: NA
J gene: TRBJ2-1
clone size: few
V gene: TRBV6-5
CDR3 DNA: TGTGCCAGCAGGAGGGCGGATGAGGTGCCACGGAATGAGCAGTTCTTC
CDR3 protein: CASRRADEVPRNEQFF

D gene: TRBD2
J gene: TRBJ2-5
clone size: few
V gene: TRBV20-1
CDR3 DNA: TGCAGTGCTAGAGATATGGCTAGCGGGAGGGCCAGGGGGACCCAGTACTTC
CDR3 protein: CSARDMASGRARGTQYF

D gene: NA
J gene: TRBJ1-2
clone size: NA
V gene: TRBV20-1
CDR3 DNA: TGCAGTGCTGGGGACACCCGCTACTATGGCTACACCTTC
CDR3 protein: CSAGDTRYYGYTF

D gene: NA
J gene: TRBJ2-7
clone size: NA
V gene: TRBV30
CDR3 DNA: TGTGCCTGGAGTGTAAAGGGGTACTACGAGCAGTACTTC
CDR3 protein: CAWSVKGYYEQYF

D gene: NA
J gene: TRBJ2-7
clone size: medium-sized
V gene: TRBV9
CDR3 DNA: TGTGCCAGCAGCGTAGACTCTACCTACGAGCAGTACTTC
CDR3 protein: CASSVDSTYEQYF

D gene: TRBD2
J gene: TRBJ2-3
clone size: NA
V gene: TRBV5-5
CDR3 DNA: TGTGCCAGCAGATCAGGACTAGCGAGCGCAGATACGCAGTATTTT
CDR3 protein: CASRSGLASADTQYF

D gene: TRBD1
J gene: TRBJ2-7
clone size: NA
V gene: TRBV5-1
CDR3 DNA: TGCGCCAGCAGCTTGGCGGACAGGCCTTATTCCTACGAGCAGTACTTC
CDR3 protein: CASSLADRPYSYEQYF

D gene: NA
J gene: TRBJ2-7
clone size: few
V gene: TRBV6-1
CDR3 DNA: TGTGCCAGCAAGGGCGTTTCCTACGAGCAGTACTTC
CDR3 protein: CASKGVSYEQYF

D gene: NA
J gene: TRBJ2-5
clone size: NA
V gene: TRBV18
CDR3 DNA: TGTGCCAGCTCACCCCTAACTAGGTTATCACAAGAGACCCAGTACTTC
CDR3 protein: CASSPLTRLSQETQYF

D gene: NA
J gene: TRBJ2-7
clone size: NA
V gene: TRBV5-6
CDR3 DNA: TGTGCCAGCAGCTTGGAGGGTCCGAACAGGTCCTATCGGGCCTACGAGCAGTACTTC
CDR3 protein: CASSLEGPNRSYRAYEQYF

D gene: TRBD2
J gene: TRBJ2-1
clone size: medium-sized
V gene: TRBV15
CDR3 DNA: TGTGCCACCAGCCGCCTACTAGCGGGAGGCGGGGGGGAGCAGTTCTTC
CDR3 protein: CATSRLLAGGGGEQFF

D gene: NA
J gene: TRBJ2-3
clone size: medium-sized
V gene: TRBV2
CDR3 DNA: TGTGCCAGCAGTCCTTACCTCGGAGATACGCAGTATTTT
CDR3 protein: CASSPYLGDTQYF

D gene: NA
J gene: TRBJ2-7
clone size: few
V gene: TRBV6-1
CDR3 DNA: TGTGCCAGCAGTCCGGGACGGGGCTTTTCCTACGAGCAGTACTTC
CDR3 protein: CASSPGRGFSYEQYF

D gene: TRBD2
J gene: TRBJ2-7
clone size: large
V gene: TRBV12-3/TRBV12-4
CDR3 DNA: TGTGCCAGCAGCGACGGACTAGCGGGACCCCCCTACGAGCAGTACTTC
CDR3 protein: CASSDGLAGPPYEQYF

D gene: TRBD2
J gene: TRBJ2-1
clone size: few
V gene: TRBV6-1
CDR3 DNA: TGTGCCAGCAGTGTGGGGAGGGCGAACCCTAATGAGCAGTTCTTC
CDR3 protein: CASSVGRANPNEQFF

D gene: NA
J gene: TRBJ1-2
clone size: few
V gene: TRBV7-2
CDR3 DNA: TGTGCCAGCAGCTTCGGGAGGGGGGCGCGGGATGGCTACACCTTC
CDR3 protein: CASSFGRGARDGYTF

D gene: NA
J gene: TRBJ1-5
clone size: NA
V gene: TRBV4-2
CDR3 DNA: TGTGCCAGCAGCCCGCAGTGGACGGGGCCGAGTCAGCCCCAGCATTTT
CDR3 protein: CASSPQWTGPSQPQHF

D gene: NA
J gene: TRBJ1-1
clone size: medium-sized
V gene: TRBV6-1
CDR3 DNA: TGTGCCAGCTCCCTCCATGGACGGAACACTGAAGCTTTCTTT
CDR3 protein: CASSLHGRNTEAFF

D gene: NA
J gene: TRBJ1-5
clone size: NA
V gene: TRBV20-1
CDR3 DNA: TGCAGTGCTAGCTTTGGGGGGAATAGCAATCAGCCCCAGCATTTT
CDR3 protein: CSASFGGNSNQPQHF

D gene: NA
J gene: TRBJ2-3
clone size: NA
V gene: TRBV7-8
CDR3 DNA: TGTGCCAGCAGCCATTGGTCCTTAGCAAGCACAGATACGCAGTATTTT
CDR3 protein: CASSHWSLASTDTQYF

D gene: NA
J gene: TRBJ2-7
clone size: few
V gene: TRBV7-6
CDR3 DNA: TGTGCCAGCAGCTTAGGAGGTGGAGAGCAGTACTTC
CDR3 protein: CASSLGGGEQYF

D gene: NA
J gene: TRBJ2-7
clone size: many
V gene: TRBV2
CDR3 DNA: TGTGCCAGCCATTGGGGCCACGAGCAGTACTTC
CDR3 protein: CASHWGHEQYF

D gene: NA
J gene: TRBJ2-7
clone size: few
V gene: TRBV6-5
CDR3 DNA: TGTGCCAGCAGTTACTCCGGGGACGAGCAGTACTTC
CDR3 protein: CASSYSGDEQYF

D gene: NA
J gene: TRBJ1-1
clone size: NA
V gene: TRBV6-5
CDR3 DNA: TGTGCCAGCAGTTCCCTCGTCCAGGCTTTCTTT
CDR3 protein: CASSSLVQAFF

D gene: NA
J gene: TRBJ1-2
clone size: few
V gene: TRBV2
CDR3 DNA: TGTGCCAGCAGGGCACAGGGTTTAAACTATGGCTACACCTTC
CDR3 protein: CASRAQGLNYGYTF

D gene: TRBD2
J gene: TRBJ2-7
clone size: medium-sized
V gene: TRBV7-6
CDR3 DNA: TGTGCCAGCAGCTTAGGGGCTAGCGGGAGCTCCTACGAGCAGTACTTC
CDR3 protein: CASSLGASGSSYEQYF

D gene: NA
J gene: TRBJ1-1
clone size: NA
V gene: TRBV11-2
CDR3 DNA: TGTGCCAGCAGACAAAGACAAGCTTTCTTT
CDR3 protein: CASRQRQAFF

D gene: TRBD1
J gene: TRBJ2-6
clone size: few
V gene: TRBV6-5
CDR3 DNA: TGTGCCAGCAGCCCGGGACAGGAGGAATCACATCGGGCCAACGTCCTGACTTTC
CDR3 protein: CASSPGQEESHRANVLTF